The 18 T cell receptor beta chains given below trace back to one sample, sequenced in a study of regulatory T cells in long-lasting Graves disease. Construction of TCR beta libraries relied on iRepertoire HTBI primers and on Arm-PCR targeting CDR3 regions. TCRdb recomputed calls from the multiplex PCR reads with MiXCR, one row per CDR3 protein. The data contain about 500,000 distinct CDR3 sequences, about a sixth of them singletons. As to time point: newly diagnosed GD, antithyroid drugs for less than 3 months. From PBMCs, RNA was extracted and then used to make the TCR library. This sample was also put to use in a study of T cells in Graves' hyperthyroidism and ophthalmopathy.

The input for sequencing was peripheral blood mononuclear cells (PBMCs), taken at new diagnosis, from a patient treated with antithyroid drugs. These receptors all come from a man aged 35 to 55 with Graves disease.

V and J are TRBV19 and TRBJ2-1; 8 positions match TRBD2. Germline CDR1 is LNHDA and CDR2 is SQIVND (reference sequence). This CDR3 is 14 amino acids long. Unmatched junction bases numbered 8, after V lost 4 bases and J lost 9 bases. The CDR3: CASSRAASGFEQFF. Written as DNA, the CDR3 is TGTGCCAGTAGTAGGGCGGCTAGCGGGTTTGAGCAGTTCTTC.

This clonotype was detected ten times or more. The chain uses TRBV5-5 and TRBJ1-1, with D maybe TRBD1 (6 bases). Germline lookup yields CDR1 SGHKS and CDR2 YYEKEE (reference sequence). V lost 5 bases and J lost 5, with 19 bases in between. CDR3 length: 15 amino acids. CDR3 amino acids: CASSFAPQGQTEAFF. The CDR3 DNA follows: TGTGCCAGCAGTTTTGCCCCCCAGGGGCAGACTGAAGCTTTCTTT.

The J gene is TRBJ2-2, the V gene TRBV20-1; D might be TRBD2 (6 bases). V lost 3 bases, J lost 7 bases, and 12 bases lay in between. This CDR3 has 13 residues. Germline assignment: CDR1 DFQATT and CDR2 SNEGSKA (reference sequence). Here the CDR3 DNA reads TGCAGTGCTAGTCGGGAGTTGGGCGGGGAGCTGTTTTTT. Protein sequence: CSASRELGGELFF.

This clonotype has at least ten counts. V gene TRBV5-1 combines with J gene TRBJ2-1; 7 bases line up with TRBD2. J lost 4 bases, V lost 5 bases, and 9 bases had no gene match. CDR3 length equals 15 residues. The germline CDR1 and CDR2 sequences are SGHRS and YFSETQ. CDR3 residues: CASRIAGDFYNEQFF. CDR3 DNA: TGCGCCAGCAGAATCGCGGGAGACTTTTACAATGAGCAGTTCTTC. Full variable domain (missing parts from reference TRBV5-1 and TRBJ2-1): KAGVTQTPRYLIKTRGQQVTLSCSPISGHRSVSWYQQTPGQGLQFLFEYFSETQRNKGNFPGRFSGRQFSNSRSEMNVSTLELGDSALYLCASRIAGDFYNEQFFGPGTRLTVL.

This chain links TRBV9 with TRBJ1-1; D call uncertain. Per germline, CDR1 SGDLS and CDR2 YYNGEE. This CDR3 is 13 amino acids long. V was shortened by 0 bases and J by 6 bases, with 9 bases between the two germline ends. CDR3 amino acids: CASSVAGSAEAFF. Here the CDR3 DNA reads TGTGCCAGCAGCGTAGCAGGTTCGGCTGAAGCTTTCTTT.

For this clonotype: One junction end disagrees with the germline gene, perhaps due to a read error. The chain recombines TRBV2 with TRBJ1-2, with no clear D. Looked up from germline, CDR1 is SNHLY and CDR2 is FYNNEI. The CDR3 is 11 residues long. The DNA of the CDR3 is TGTGCCAGCAGTGAAGCGGTGATTTCCTTCTTC. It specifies CASSEAVISFF.

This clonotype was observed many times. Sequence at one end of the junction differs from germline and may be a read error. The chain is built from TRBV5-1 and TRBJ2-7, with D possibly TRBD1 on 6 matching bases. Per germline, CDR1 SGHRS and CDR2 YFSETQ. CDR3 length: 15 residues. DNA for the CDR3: TGCGCCAGCAGAGTTTCCGGGACACGGAACTACGAGCGGTACTTC. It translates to CASRVSGTRNYERYF.

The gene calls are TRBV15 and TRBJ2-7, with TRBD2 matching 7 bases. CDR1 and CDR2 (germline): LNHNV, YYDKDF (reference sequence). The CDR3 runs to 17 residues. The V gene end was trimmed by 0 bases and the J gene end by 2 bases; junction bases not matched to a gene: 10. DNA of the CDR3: TGTGCCACCAGCAGAGAGGGGGGAAGCGGGACTACCTACGAGCAGTACTTC. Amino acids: CATSREGGSGTTYEQYF.

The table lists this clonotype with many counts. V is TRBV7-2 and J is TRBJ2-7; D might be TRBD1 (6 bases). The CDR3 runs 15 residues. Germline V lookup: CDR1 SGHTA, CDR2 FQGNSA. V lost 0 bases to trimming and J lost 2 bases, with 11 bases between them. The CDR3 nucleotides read TGTGCCAGCAGCTTAGCGGCAGGGGCCACCTACGAGCAGTACTTC. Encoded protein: CASSLAAGATYEQYF.

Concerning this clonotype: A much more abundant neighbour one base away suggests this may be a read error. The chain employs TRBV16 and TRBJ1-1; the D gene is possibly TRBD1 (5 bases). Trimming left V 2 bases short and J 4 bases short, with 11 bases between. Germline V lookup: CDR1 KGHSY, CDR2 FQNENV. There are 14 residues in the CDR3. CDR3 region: CASSQGGASTEAFF. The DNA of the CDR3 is TGTGCCAGCAGCCAAGGCGGGGCGTCCACTGAAGCTTTCTTT.

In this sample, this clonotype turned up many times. This CDR3 is CASSLLGGWGYTF. For the CDR3, the DNA is TGTGCCAGCAGCTTATTGGGAGGTTGGGGCTACACCTTC. The rearrangement joins TRBV11-2 to TRBJ1-2; D gene uncertain. This CDR3 has 13 residues. The germline V and J ends were trimmed by 2 bases and 8 bases, with 12 bases remaining between them. Germline V gives CDR1 SGHAT, CDR2 FQNNGV.

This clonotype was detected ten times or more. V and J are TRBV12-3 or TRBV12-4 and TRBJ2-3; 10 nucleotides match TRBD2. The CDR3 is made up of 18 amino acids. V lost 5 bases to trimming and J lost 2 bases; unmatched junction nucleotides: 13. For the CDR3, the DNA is TGTGCCAGCAGTCCCGGCTTAGCGGGAGGTGGGGCCACAGATACGCAGTATTTT. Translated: CASSPGLAGGGATDTQYF.

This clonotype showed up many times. The CDR3 loop reads CASSLRGLGSEQFF. The CDR3 DNA is TGTGCCAGCAGTTTACGGGGGCTGGGGAGCGAGCAGTTCTTC. The chain combines TRBV12-3 or TRBV12-4 with TRBJ2-1; D possibly matches TRBD1 or TRBD2 (6 bases each). V was shortened by 2 bases and J by 10 bases, with 15 bases between the two germline ends. CDR3 length equals 14 residues.

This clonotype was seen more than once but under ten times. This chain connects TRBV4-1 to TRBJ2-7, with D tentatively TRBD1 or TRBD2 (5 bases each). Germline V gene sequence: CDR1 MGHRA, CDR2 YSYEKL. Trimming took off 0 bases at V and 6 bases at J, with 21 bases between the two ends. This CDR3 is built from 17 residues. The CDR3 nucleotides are TGCGCCAGCAGCCAAGATCGGGGCGGAATCCTCCCGCTCGAGCAGTACTTC. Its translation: CASSQDRGGILPLEQYF.

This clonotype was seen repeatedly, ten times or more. The CDR3 DNA follows: TGTGCCAGCAGGGAAGGGACAGGGGGTTATGGCTACACCTTC. Its protein product is CASREGTGGYGYTF. The gene calls are TRBV27 and TRBJ1-2, with TRBD1 matching over 11 bases. CDR3 length equals 14 residues. Germline trimming cut 6 bases from V and 5 bases from J; bases unmatched to any gene: 5. From germline, CDR1 is MNHEY and CDR2 SMNVEV (reference sequence).

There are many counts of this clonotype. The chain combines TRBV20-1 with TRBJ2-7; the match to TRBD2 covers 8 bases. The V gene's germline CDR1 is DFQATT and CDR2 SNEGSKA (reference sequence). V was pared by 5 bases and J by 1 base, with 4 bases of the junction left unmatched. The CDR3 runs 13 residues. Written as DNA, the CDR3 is TGCAGTGCTGGGGGGACTAGTTCCTACGAGCAGTACTTC. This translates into CSAGGTSSYEQYF.

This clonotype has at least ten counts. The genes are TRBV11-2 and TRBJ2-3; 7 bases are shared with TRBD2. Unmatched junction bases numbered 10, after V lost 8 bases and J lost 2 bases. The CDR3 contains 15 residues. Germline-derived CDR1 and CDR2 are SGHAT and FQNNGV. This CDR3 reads CASGLTSRNTDTQYF. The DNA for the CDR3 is TGTGCCAGCGGCCTGACTAGCCGAAACACAGATACGCAGTATTTT.

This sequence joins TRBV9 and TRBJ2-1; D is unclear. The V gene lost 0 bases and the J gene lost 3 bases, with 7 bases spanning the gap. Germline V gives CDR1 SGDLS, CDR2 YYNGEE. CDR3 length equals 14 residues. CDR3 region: CASSVGKSYNEQFF. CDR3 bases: TGTGCCAGCAGCGTAGGAAAGAGCTACAATGAGCAGTTCTTC.